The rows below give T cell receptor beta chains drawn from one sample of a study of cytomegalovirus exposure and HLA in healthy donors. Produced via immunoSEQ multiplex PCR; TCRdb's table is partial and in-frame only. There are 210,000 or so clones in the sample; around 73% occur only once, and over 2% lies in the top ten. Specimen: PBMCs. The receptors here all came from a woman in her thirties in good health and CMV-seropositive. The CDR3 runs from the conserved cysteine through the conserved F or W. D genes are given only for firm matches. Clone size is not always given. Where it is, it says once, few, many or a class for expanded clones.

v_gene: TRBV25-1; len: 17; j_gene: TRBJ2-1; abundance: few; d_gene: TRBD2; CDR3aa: CASSAMAGGGSYNEQFF; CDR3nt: TGTGCCAGCAGTGCTATGGCGGGGGGTGGCTCCTACAATGAGCAGTTCTTC
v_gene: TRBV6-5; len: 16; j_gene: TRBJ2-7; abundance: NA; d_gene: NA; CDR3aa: CASSYSGAGDPYEQYF; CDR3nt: TGTGCCAGCAGTTACTCGGGAGCAGGGGACCCCTACGAGCAGTACTTC
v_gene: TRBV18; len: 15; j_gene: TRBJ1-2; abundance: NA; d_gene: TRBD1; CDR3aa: CASSPGQGGSYGYTF; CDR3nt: TGTGCCAGCTCCCCCGGACAGGGAGGATCCTATGGCTACACCTTC
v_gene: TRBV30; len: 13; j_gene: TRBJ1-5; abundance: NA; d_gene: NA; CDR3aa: CAWNDKTNQPQHF; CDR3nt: TGTGCCTGGAATGACAAAACCAATCAGCCCCAGCATTTT
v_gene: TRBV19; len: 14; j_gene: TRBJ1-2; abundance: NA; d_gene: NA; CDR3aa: CASTIGGAAYGYTF; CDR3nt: TGTGCCAGTACCATCGGCGGGGCGGCCTATGGCTACACCTTC
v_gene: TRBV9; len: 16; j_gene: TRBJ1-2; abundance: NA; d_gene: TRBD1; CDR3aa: CASSREGAGDLYGYTF; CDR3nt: TGTGCCAGCAGCAGAGAGGGGGCAGGTGACCTCTATGGCTACACCTTC
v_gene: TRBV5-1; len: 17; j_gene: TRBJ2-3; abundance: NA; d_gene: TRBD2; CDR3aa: CASSFQYVSGISSTQYF; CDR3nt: TGCGCCAGCAGCTTCCAGTATGTGAGCGGGATAAGTAGTACGCAGTATTTT
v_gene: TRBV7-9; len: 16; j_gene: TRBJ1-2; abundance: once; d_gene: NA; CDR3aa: CASSLQAPRTNYGYTF; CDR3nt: TGTGCCAGCAGCTTACAGGCACCAAGAACTAACTATGGCTACACCTTC
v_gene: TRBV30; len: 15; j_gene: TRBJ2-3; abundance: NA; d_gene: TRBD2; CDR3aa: CAWGQQRGLPDTQYF; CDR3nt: TGTGCCTGGGGCCAGCAGCGGGGGCTCCCAGATACGCAGTATTTT
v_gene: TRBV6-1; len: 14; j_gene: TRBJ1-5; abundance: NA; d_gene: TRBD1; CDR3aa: CASTAGQKGQPQHF; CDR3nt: TGTGCCAGCACCGCGGGACAGAAAGGTCAGCCCCAGCATTTT
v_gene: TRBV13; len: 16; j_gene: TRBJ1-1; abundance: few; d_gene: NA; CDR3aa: CASSLGRGTPNTEAFF; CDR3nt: TGTGCCAGCAGCTTAGGCCGGGGGACTCCGAACACTGAAGCTTTCTTT
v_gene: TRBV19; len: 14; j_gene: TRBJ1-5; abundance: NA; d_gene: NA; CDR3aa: CASSPSQGRGTQHF; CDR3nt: TGTGCCAGTAGTCCATCCCAGGGTCGCGGAACCCAGCATTTT
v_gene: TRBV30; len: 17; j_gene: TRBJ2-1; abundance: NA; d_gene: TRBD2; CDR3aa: CAWSGGGAGYVYNEQFF; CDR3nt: TGTGCCTGGAGCGGCGGGGGGGCCGGTTACGTTTACAATGAGCAGTTCTTC
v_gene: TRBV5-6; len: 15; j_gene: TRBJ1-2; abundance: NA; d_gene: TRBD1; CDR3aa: CASSRQGTGGRGYTF; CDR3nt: TGTGCCAGCAGCAGACAAGGGACAGGGGGTCGAGGCTACACCTTC
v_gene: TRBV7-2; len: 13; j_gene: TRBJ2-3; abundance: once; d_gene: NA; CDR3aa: CASSLSWSDTQYF; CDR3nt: TGTGCCAGCAGCTTATCTTGGAGCGATACGCAGTATTTT
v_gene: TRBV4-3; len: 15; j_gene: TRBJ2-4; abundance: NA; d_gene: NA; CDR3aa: CASSQDTGKGDIQYF; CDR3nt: TGCGCCAGCAGCCAAGATACAGGGAAGGGGGACATTCAGTACTTC
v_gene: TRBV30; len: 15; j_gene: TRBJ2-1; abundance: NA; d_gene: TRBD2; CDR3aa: CAWSFGAGGVNEQFF; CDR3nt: TGTGCCTGGAGTTTTGGAGCGGGAGGGGTCAATGAGCAGTTCTTC
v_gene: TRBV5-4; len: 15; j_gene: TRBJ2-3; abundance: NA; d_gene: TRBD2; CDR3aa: CASSSVAGVRDTQYF; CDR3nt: TGTGCCAGCAGCTCAGTAGCGGGAGTCCGCGATACGCAGTATTTT
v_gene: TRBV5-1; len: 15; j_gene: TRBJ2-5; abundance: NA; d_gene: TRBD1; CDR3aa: CASSPGTGKGTTQYF; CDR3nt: TGCGCCAGCAGCCCCGGGACAGGGAAGGGGACAACCCAGTACTTC
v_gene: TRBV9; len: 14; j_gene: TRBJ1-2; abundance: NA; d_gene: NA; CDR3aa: CASSVAGDYYGYTF; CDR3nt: TGTGCCAGCAGCGTAGCCGGGGACTACTATGGCTACACCTTC
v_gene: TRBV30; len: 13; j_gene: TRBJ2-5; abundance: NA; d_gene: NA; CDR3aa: CAWRRPGQETQYF; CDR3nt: TGTGCCTGGAGAAGACCGGGGCAAGAGACCCAGTACTTC
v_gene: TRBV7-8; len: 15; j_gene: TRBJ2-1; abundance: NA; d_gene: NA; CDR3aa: CASSPPLSSYNEQFF; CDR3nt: TGTGCCAGCAGCCCACCATTGAGCTCCTACAATGAGCAGTTCTTC
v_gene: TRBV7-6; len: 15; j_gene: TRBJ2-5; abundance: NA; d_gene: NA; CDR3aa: CASSPGAARQETQYF; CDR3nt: TGTGCCAGCAGCCCAGGGGCAGCACGTCAAGAGACCCAGTACTTC
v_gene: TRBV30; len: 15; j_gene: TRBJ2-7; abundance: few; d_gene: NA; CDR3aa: CAWSRRTDTSYEQYF; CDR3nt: TGTGCCTGGAGTCGACGGACAGATACTTCCTACGAGCAGTACTTC
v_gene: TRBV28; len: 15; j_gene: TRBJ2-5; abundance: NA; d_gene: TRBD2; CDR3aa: CASSPLGGRAETQYF; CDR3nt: TGTGCCAGCAGCCCCCTCGGCGGGAGAGCAGAGACCCAGTACTTC
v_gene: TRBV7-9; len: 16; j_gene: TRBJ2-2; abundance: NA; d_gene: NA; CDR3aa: CASSLKEGVKAGELFF; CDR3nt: TGTGCCAGCAGCCTTAAAGAAGGGGTAAAGGCCGGGGAGCTGTTTTTT
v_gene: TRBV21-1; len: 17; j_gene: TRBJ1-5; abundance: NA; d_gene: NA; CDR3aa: CASSKETKGQGSQPQHF; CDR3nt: TGTGCCAGCAGCAAAGAAACAAAGGGACAGGGGTCCCAGCCCCAGCATTTT
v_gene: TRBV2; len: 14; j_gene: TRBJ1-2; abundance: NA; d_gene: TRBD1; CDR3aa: CASRGQGNNDGYTF; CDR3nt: TGTGCCAGCAGGGGACAGGGGAACAATGATGGCTACACCTTC
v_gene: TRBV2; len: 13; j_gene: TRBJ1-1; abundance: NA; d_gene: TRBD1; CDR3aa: CASTGQGITEAFF; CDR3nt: TGTGCCAGCACCGGACAGGGGATCACTGAAGCTTTCTTT
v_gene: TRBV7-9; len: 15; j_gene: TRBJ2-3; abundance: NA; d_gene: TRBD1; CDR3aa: CASSLGTVRTDTQYF; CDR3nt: TGTGCCAGCAGCTTGGGGACAGTGAGAACAGATACGCAGTATTTT
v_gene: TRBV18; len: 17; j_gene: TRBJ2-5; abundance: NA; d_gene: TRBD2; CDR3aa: CASSPPGLAGGIETQYF; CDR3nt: TGTGCCAGCTCACCACCGGGACTAGCGGGAGGGATAGAGACCCAGTACTTC
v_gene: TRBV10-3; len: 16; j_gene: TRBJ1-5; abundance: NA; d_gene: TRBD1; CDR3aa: CAIREMTGRVNQPQHF; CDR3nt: TGTGCCATTAGAGAGATGACAGGGAGAGTCAATCAGCCCCAGCATTTT
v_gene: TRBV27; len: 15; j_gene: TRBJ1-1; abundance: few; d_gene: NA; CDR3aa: CASSLSGGPNTEAFF; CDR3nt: TGTGCCAGCAGTTTATCGGGGGGGCCGAACACTGAAGCTTTCTTT
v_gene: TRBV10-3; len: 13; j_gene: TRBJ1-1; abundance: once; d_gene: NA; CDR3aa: CAIKQPMNTEAFF; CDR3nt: TGTGCCATCAAGCAACCCATGAACACTGAAGCTTTCTTT
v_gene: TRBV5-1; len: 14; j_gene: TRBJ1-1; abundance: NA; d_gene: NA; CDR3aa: CASSGQGWNTEAFF; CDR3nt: TGCGCCAGCAGCGGGCAGGGTTGGAACACTGAAGCTTTCTTT
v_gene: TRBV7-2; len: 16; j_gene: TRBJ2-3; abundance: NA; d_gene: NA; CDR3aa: CASSLDQAPGTDTQYF; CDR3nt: TGTGCCAGCAGCTTAGACCAGGCTCCTGGCACAGATACGCAGTATTTT